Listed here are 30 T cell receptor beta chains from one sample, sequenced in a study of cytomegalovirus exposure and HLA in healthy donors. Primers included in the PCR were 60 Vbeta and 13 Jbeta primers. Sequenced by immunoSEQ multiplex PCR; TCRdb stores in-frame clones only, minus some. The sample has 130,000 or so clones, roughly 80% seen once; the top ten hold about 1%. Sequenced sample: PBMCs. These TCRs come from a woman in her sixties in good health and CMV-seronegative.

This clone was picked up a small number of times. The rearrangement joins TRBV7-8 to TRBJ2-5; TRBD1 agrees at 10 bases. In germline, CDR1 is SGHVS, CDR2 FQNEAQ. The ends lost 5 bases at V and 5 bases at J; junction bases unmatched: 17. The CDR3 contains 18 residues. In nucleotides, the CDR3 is TGTGCCAGCAGCGGGCGGCTGGGGGACAGGGGATACGGGGAGACCCAGTACTTC. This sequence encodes CASSGRLGDRGYGETQYF.

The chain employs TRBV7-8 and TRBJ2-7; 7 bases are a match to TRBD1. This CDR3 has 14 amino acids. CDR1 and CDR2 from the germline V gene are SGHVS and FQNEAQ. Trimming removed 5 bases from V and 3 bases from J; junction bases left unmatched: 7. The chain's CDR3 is CASSPPGTVYEQYF. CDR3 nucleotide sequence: TGTGCCAGCAGCCCCCCTGGGACAGTCTACGAGCAGTACTTC.

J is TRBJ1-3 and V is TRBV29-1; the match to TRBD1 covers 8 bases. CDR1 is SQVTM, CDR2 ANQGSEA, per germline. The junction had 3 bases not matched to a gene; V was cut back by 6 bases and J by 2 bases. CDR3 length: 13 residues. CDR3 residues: CSVWTGTGNTIYF. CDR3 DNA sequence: TGCAGCGTGTGGACAGGGACTGGAAACACCATATATTTT. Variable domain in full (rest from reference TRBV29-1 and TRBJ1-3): SAVISQKPSRDICQRGTSLTIQCQVDSQVTMMFWYRQQPGQSLTLIATANQGSEATYESGFVIDKFPISRPNLTFSTLTVSNMSPEDSSIYLCSVWTGTGNTIYFGEGSWLTVV.

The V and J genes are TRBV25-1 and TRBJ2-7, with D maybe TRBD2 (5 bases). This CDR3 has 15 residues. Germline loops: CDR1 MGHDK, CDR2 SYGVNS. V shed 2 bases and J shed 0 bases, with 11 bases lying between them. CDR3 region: CASSERYGVSYEQYF. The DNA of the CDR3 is TGTGCCAGCAGTGAAAGGTACGGGGTCTCCTACGAGCAGTACTTC.

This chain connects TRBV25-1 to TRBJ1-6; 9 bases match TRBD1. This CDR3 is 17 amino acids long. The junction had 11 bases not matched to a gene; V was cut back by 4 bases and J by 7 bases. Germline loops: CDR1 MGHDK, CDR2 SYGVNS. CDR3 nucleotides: TGTGCCAGCAGTGGACTAAGCGGGACAGGGATGAATTCACCCCTCCACTTT. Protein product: CASSGLSGTGMNSPLHF.

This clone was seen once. CDR3 amino acids: CASSPRSHAGNYGYTF. CDR3 DNA sequence: TGTGCCAGCAGCCCCCGCTCGCATGCAGGGAACTATGGCTACACCTTC. This rearrangement joins TRBV9 to TRBJ1-2, with D maybe TRBD1 (5 bases). The length of the CDR3 is 16 residues. CDR1 and CDR2 (germline): SGDLS, YYNGEE. The V gene lost 4 bases and the J gene lost 2 bases, with 18 bases spanning the gap.

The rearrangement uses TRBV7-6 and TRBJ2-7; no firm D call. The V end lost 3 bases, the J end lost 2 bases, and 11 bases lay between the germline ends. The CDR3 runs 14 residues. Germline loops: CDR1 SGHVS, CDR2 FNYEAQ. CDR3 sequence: CASSFRHLTYEQYF. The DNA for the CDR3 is TGTGCCAGCAGCTTCAGGCACCTCACCTACGAGCAGTACTTC.

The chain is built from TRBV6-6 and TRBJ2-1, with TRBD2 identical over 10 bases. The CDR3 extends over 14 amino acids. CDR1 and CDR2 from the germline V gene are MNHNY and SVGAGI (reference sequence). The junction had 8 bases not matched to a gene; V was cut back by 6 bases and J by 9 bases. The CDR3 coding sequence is TGTGCCAGCAGACCAAGCGGGGGGGCGGGTGAGCAGTTCTTC. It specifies CASRPSGGAGEQFF.

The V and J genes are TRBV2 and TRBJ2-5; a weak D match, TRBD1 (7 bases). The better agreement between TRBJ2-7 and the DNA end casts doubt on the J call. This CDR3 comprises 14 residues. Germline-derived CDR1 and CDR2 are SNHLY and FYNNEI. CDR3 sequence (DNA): TGTGCCAGCCGATACGGAGGGGGCGGGTACGAGCAGTACTTC. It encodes CASRYGGGGYEQYF.

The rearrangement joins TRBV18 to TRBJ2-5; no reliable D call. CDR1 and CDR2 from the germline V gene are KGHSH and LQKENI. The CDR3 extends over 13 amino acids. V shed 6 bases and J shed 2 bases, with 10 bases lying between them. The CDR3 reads CASSGSSQETQYF. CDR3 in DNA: TGTGCCAGCTCTGGCAGTTCTCAAGAGACCCAGTACTTC.

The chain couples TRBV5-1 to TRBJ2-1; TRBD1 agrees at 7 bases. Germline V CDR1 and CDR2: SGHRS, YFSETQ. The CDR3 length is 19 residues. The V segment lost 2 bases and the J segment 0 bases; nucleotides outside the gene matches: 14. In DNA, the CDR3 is TGCGCCAGCAGCTTTCGAGGGGGCCCCAATAAGAGCTCCTACAATGAGCAGTTCTTC. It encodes CASSFRGGPNKSSYNEQFF.

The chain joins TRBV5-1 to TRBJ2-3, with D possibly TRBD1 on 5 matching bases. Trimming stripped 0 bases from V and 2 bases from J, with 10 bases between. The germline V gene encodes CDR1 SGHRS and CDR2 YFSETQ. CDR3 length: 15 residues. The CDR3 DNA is TGCGCCAGCAGCTTGGTGGGGCGAGTCACAGATACGCAGTATTTT. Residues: CASSLVGRVTDTQYF.

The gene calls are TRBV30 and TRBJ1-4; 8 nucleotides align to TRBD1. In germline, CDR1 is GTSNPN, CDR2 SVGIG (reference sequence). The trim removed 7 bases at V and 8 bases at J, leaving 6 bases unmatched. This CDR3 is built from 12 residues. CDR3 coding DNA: TGTGCCTACGGACAGGGAGGGGAAAAACTGTTTTTT. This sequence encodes CAYGQGGEKLFF.

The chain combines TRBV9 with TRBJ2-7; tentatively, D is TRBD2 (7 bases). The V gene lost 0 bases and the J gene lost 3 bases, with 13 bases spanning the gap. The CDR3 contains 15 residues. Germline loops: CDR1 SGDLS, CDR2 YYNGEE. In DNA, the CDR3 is TGTGCCAGCAGCGTAGGGGGGGGCGTAATCTACGAGCAGTACTTC. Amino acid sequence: CASSVGGGVIYEQYF.

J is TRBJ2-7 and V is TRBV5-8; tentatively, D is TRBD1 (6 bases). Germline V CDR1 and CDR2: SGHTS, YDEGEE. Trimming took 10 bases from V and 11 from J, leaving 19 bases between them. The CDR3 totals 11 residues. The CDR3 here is CAPSVRGKKYF. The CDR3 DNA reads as TGTGCCCCCTCTGTAAGGGGGAAGAAGTACTTC.

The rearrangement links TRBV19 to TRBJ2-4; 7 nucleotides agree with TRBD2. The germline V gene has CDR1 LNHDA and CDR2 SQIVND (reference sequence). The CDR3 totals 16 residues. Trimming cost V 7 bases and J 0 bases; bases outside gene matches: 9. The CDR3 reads CASTGGRRLAKNIQYF. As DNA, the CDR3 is TGTGCCAGTACCGGCGGGAGAAGACTAGCCAAAAACATTCAGTACTTC. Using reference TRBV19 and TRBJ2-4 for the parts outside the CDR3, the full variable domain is DGGITQSPKYLFRKEGQNVTLSCEQNLNHDAMYWYRQDPGQGLRLIYYSQIVNDFQKGDIAEGYSVSREKKESFPLTVTSAQKNPTAFYLCASTGGRRLAKNIQYFGAGTRLSVL.

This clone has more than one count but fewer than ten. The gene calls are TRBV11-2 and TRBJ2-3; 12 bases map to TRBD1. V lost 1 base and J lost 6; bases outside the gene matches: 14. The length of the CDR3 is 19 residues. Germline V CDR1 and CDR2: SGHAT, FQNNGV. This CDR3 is CASSLGYKIPGQGADTQYF. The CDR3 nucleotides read TGTGCCAGCAGCTTAGGCTATAAAATCCCGGGACAGGGGGCGGATACGCAGTATTTT.

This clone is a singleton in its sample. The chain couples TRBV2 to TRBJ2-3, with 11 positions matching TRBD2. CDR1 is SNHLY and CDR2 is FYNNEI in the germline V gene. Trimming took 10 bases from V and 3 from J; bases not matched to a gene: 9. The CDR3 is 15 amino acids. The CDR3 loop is CAIRLAGLGTDTQYF. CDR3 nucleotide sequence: TGTGCCATCAGACTAGCGGGGCTTGGAACAGATACGCAGTATTTT.

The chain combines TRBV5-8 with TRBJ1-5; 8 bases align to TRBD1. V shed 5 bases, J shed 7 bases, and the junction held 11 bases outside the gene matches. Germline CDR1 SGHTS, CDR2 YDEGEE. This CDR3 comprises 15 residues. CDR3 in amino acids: CASRRKDRVEQPQHF. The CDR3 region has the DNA TGTGCCAGCAGGCGAAAGGACAGGGTAGAACAGCCCCAGCATTTT.

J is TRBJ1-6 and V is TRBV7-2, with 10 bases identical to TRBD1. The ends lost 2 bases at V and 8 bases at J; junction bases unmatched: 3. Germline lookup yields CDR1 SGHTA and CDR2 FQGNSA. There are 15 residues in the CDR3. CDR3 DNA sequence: TGTGCCAGCAGCTTATCGGGACAGGGGTATTCACCCCTCCACTTT. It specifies CASSLSGQGYSPLHF. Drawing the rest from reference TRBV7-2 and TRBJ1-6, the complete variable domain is GAGVSQSPSNKVTEKGKDVELRCDPISGHTALYWYRQSLGQGLEFLIYFQGNSAPDKSGLPSDRFSAERTGGSVSTLTIQRTQQEDSAVYLCASSLSGQGYSPLHFGNGTRLTVT.

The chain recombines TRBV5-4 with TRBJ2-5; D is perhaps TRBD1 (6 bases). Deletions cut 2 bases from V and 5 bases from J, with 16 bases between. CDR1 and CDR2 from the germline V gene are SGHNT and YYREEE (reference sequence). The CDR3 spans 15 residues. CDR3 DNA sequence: TGTGCCAGCAGCTTAATGGGACAAATGGGGGAGACCCAGTACTTC. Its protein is CASSLMGQMGETQYF.

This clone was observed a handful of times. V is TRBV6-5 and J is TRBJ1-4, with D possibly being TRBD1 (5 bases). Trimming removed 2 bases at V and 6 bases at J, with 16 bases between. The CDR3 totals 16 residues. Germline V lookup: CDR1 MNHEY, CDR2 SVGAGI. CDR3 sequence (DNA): TGTGCCAGCAGTTACAGGGCAGGGCATCGGGATGAAAAACTGTTTTTT. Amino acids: CASSYRAGHRDEKLFF.

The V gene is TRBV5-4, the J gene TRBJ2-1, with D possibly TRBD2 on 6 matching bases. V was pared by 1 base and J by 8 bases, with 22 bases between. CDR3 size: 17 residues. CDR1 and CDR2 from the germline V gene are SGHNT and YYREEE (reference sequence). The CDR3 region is CASSLRFAGPLLDEQFF. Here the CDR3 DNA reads TGTGCCAGCAGCTTGCGGTTTGCGGGACCACTCCTCGATGAGCAGTTCTTC.

In DNA, the CDR3 is TGTGCCAGTAGTAGCGACAGTATCATGAACACTGAAGCTTTCTTT. As protein: CASSSDSIMNTEAFF. This chain uses TRBV19 with TRBJ1-1; a weak D match, TRBD1 (5 bases). Germline V gene data show CDR1 as LNHDA and CDR2 as SQIVND (reference sequence). The V and J ends lost 4 bases and 0 bases respectively, with 12 bases between them. The CDR3 sequence is 15 residues long.

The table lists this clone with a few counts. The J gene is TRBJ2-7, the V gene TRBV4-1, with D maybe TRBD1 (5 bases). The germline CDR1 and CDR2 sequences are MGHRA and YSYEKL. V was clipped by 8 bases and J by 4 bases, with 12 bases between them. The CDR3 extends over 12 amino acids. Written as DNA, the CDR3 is TGCGCCAGCGCTGGACAAAAGTACGAGCAGTACTTC. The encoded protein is CASAGQKYEQYF.

The CDR3 region has the DNA TGTGCCAGCAGTTACGGGACTAGCCTATACGAGCAGTACTTC. Translated: CASSYGTSLYEQYF. V gene TRBV27 combines with J gene TRBJ2-7, with 9 positions matching TRBD2. The CDR3 spans 14 residues. Germline V lookup: CDR1 MNHEY, CDR2 SMNVEV (reference sequence). After removal of 4 bases from V and 4 bases from J, the junction contained 5 bases not matched to a gene.

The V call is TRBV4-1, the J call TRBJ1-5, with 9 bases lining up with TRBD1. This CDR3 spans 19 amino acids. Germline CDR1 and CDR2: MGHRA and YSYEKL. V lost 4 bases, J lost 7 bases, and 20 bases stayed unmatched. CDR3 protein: CASSRTGPGEGTGKQPQHF. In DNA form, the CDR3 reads TGCGCCAGCAGCCGAACCGGACCAGGGGAAGGGACAGGGAAACAGCCCCAGCATTTT.

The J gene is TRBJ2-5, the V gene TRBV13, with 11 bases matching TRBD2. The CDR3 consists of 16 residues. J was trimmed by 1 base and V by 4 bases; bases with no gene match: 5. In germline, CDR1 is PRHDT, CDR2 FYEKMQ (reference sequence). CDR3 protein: CASSSTSGVIQETQYF. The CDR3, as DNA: TGTGCCAGCAGCTCGACTAGCGGGGTAATCCAAGAGACCCAGTACTTC.

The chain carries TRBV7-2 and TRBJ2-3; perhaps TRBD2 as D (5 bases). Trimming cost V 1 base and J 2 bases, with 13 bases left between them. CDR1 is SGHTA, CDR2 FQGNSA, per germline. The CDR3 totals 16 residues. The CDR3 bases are TGTGCCAGCAGCTTAGGGGTTAGCGCGGTCACAGATACGCAGTATTTT. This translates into CASSLGVSAVTDTQYF.

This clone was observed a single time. CDR3: CSVVSQREWVVTQYF. The CDR3 nucleotides are TGCAGCGTTGTTTCCCAGCGGGAGTGGGTAGTGACCCAGTACTTC. The chain carries TRBV29-1 and TRBJ2-5; 8 nucleotides align to TRBD2. Germline V gene lookup returns CDR1 SQVTM and CDR2 ANQGSEA. The J segment lost 7 bases and the V segment lost 4 bases, leaving 14 bases of the junction unmatched. The CDR3 spans 15 residues.